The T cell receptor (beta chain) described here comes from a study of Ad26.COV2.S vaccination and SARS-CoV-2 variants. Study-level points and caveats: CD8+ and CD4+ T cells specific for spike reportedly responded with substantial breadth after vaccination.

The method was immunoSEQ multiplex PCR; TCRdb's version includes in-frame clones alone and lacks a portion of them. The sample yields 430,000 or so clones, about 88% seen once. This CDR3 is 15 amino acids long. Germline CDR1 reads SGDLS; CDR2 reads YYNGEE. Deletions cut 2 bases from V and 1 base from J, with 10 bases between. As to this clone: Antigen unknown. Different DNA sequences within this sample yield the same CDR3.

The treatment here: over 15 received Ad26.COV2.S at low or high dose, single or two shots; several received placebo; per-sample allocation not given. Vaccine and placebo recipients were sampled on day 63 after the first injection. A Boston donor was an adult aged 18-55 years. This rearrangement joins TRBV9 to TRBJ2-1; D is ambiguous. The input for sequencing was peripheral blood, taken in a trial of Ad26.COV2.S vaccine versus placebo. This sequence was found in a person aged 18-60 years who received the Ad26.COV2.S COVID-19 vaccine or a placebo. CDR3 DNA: TGTGCCAGCAGCGTCCGAGGTGAGTCCTACAATGAGCAGTTCTTC. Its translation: CASSVRGESYNEQFF.